The present T cell receptor beta chain was sequenced within a study of coeliac disease. Study overall: Without high-resolution HLA typing, biased TRBV7-2 usage was examined as a proof of principle.

The data were produced by immunoSEQ multiplex PCR, yet TCRdb's version contains in-frame clones alone and is incomplete. The repertoire includes a few thousand clones, roughly three fifths of them detected once, and approximately 9% sits in the top ten. As for this clone: The antigen is not known.

Germline V lookup: CDR1 LGHNT, CDR2 FRNRAP. Germline trimming cut 7 bases from V and 2 bases from J; bases unmatched to any gene: 9. The CDR3 spans 15 residues. The study, taken as a whole, reports: Largely private TRB repertoires meant most sequences were sample-unique. Lower clonality than controls marked TRB and TRG repertoires from active celiac intraepithelial and lamina propria samples.

The V call is TRBV12-5, the J call TRBJ2-5; 8 nucleotides align to TRBD2. Sequenced sample: intraepithelial lymphocytes from the gut. This TCR came from a man between 70 and 80 years old with active celiac disease. The CDR3 nucleotides are TGTGCTAGTGCCTCCCAAGGCGGGGGGCAAGAGACCCAGTACTTC. Translated, it gives CASASQGGGQETQYF.